The 32 T cell receptor beta chains below all came from one sample that was sequenced in a study of blood T cell repertoires in COVID-19 (TCRdb year 2020). The receptor library was made with the immunoSEQ multiplex PCR assay. TCRdb stores this immuneACCESS table with in-frame sequences only. Part of the clones is absent; in the studies checked, under half of the shortfall reflects unresolved V genes, and no reason is known for the rest. The table for this sample lists roughly 150,000 clones; about 80% of them were counted only once. The leading ten clones occupy 7% to 9% of the sample. Sequences were obtained from peripheral blood. These receptors came from a man in his sixties with acute or convalescent COVID-19.

The V and J genes are TRBV7-2 and TRBJ2-5, with D possibly TRBD2 on 5 matching bases. The length of the CDR3 is 14 residues. V was clipped by 6 bases and J by 2 bases, with 13 bases between them. In germline, CDR1 is SGHTA, CDR2 FQGNSA. The CDR3 DNA follows: TGTGCCAGCAGTCTAGAATGGAGGCAAGAGACCCAGTACTTC. Protein sequence: CASSLEWRQETQYF.

In this sample, this clone turned up a few times. This rearrangement joins TRBV5-4 to TRBJ2-5; TRBD2 matches at 9 bases. The germline V gene has CDR1 SGHNT and CDR2 YYREEE (reference sequence). This CDR3 has 15 residues. J lost 5 bases, V lost 4 bases, and 9 bases had no gene match. CDR3 sequence reads: CASSIPSGVGETQYF. CDR3 coding DNA: TGTGCCAGCAGCATTCCTAGCGGGGTGGGCGAGACCCAGTACTTC. The full variable domain, its missing parts supplied by reference TRBV5-4 and TRBJ2-5, is ETGVTQSPTHLIKTRGQQVTLRCSSQSGHNTVSWYQQALGQGPQFIFQYYREEENGRGNFPPRFSGLQFPNYSSELNVNALELDDSALYLCASSIPSGVGETQYFGPGTRLLVL.

V usage is TRBV2 and J usage is TRBJ1-1, with no clear D. This CDR3 comprises 14 residues. Germline CDR1 is SNHLY and CDR2 is FYNNEI. V was shortened by 5 bases and J by 1 base, with 11 bases between the two germline ends. The CDR3 region is CASSIFAGNTEAFF. The CDR3 DNA reads as TGTGCCAGCAGTATCTTTGCCGGGAACACTGAAGCTTTCTTT.

This clone was counted a few times. The chain employs TRBV12-3 or TRBV12-4 and TRBJ1-2, with a weak D call TRBD1 (6 bases). The CDR3 covers 12 residues. Trimming removed 4 bases at V and 4 bases at J, with 7 bases between. The CDR3 DNA is TGTGCCAGCAGTTCACAGGGCTATGGCTACACCTTC. As protein: CASSSQGYGYTF.

The CDR3 protein is CASSLAFQGNQPQHF. The CDR3 region has the DNA TGTGCCAGCAGCTTGGCCTTTCAGGGGAATCAGCCCCAGCATTTT. The gene calls are TRBV5-8 and TRBJ1-5; D perhaps matches TRBD1 (6 bases). Trimming stripped 0 bases from V and 4 bases from J, with 11 bases between. Germline V gene sequence: CDR1 SGHTS, CDR2 YDEGEE. This CDR3 comprises 15 residues.

This clone has only one observation. The chain combines TRBV7-2 with TRBJ2-5; TRBD2 matches at 11 bases. There are 16 residues in the CDR3. V trimming: 5 bases; J trimming: 4 bases; junction bases outside the gene matches: 9. Germline lookup yields CDR1 SGHTA and CDR2 FQGNSA. The CDR3 coding sequence is TGTGCCAGCAGCCCCCGTAGCGGGGGGGCGTCAGAGACCCAGTACTTC. This sequence encodes CASSPRSGGASETQYF.

This chain connects TRBV4-1 to TRBJ2-3; D not certain. Germline V lookup: CDR1 MGHRA, CDR2 YSYEKL. Trimming cost V 4 bases and J 0 bases, with 8 bases left between them. The CDR3 consists of 14 residues. CDR3 residues: CASSRSASTDTQYF. CDR3 sequence (DNA): TGCGCCAGCAGCCGAAGTGCGAGCACAGATACGCAGTATTTT.

This chain links TRBV7-3 with TRBJ1-1, with a tentative D call TRBD1 (5 bases). CDR1 is SGHTA, CDR2 FQGTGA, per germline. The CDR3 is 13 residues long. Trimming cost V 5 bases and J 4 bases, with 11 bases left between them. The CDR3 nucleotides are TGTGCCAGCAGCCTCGGGGGGGTCACTGAAGCTTTCTTT. Protein: CASSLGGVTEAFF.

J is TRBJ2-5 and V is TRBV5-1; 10 nucleotides line up with TRBD2. Germline V CDR1 and CDR2: SGHRS, YFSETQ. The CDR3 runs to 16 residues. V was clipped by 0 bases and J by 5 bases; unmatched bases: 7. CDR3 in amino acids: CASSLAGSGGLETQYF. CDR3 nucleotide sequence: TGCGCCAGCAGCTTGGCAGGTAGCGGGGGGTTGGAGACCCAGTACTTC.

The chain is built from TRBV6-2 or TRBV6-3 and TRBJ1-4, with D unresolved. Germline CDR1 and CDR2: MNHEY and SVGEGT. Trimming shortened V by 6 bases and J by 0 bases, and 14 bases separated the two germline ends. The CDR3 is 16 amino acids. CDR3 nucleotide sequence: TGTGCCAGCAGCCCTTCGTCACCGGCAACTAATGAAAAACTGTTTTTT. Translated, it gives CASSPSSPATNEKLFF.

The V and J genes are TRBV30 and TRBJ2-5; possibly TRBD2 for D (6 bases). This CDR3 is built from 14 residues. With 0 bases removed from V and 4 bases from J, the gap between germline ends came to 12 bases. Germline-derived CDR1 and CDR2 are GTSNPN and SVGIG (reference sequence). The CDR3 DNA reads as TGTGCCTGGAGTGTACCACGGGGGAGAGAGACCCAGTACTTC. This sequence encodes CAWSVPRGRETQYF.

The chain carries TRBV4-1 and TRBJ2-3; the match to TRBD2 covers 10 bases. Looked up from germline, CDR1 is MGHRA and CDR2 is YSYEKL. J lost 4 bases, V lost 0 bases, and 10 bases had no gene match. CDR3 length equals 18 residues. The CDR3 is CASSQDGRTSGTADTQYF. The CDR3 nucleotides are TGCGCCAGCAGCCAAGATGGCAGGACTAGCGGCACAGCAGATACGCAGTATTTT.

The rearrangement joins TRBV5-1 to TRBJ2-2; D is unclear. The CDR3 covers 14 residues. In germline, CDR1 is SGHRS, CDR2 YFSETQ. V was clipped by 1 base and J by 2 bases, with 6 bases between them. CDR3 bases: TGCGCCAGCAGCTTGAACACCAACACCGGGGAGCTGTTTTTT. This gives the protein CASSLNTNTGELFF.

The CDR3 DNA reads as TGTGCCTGGAAACAGGGAGGGGGTGAAAAACTGTTTTTT. This encodes CAWKQGGGEKLFF. This chain uses TRBV30 with TRBJ1-4, with D possibly being TRBD1 (6 bases). Germline-derived CDR1 and CDR2 are GTSNPN and SVGIG (reference sequence). The CDR3 has 13 residues. V gave up 4 bases and J gave up 7 bases, with 13 bases separating them. Combining the CDR3 with reference TRBV30 and TRBJ1-4 gives the whole variable domain SQTIHQWPATLVQPVGSPLSLECTVEGTSNPNLYWYRQAAGRGLQLLFYSVGIGQISSEVPQNLSASRPQDRQFILSSKKLLLSDSGFYLCAWKQGGGEKLFFGSGTQLSVL.

This clone was seen only a few times. The chain combines TRBV19 with TRBJ2-1; 8 positions agree with TRBD1. The CDR3 spans 13 residues. Per germline, CDR1 LNHDA and CDR2 SQIVND (reference sequence). The ends lost 7 bases at V and 5 bases at J; junction bases unmatched: 4. Here the CDR3 DNA reads TGTGCCAGTACGACAGGGGAGGACAATGAGCAGTTCTTC. This encodes CASTTGEDNEQFF.

The rearrangement joins TRBV28 to TRBJ1-2, with 10 bases fitting TRBD1. Trimming cost V 10 bases and J 3 bases; bases outside gene matches: 11. The germline V gene has CDR1 MDHEN and CDR2 SYDVKM. The CDR3 spans 15 residues. The CDR3 reads CATLVTGGAYYGYTF. Here the CDR3 DNA reads TGTGCCACCCTAGTGACAGGGGGCGCCTACTATGGCTACACCTTC.

The chain recombines TRBV6-5 with TRBJ2-2, with D perhaps TRBD1 (5 bases). In germline, CDR1 is MNHEY, CDR2 SVGAGI. V was shortened by 0 bases and J by 2 bases, with 10 bases between the two germline ends. The CDR3 is 16 residues long. In DNA form, the CDR3 reads TGTGCCAGCAGTTACTCGACGACAGATAACACCGGGGAGCTGTTTTTT. It encodes CASSYSTTDNTGELFF.

The rearrangement links TRBV5-4 to TRBJ2-7; TRBD2 matches 10 bases. The germline V gene has CDR1 SGHNT and CDR2 YYREEE (reference sequence). With V trimmed by 0 bases and J by 2 bases, 5 bases remained unmatched. There are 16 residues in the CDR3. CDR3 sequence reads: CASSLGQLAGTYEQYF. The CDR3 region has the DNA TGTGCCAGCAGCTTGGGGCAACTAGCGGGGACCTACGAGCAGTACTTC.

The chain is built from TRBV2 and TRBJ2-4; no definite D call. Looked up from germline, CDR1 is SNHLY and CDR2 is FYNNEI. The CDR3 has 13 amino acids. V was pared by 5 bases and J by 2 bases, with 7 bases between. CDR3 nucleotide sequence: TGTGCCAGCAGTCAGGATCCCAAAAACATTCAGTACTTC. Its translation is CASSQDPKNIQYF.

The V gene is TRBV19, the J gene TRBJ1-2; D unclear. V was shortened by 1 base and J by 2 bases, with 11 bases between the two germline ends. The CDR3 totals 15 residues. Per the germline V gene, CDR1 is LNHDA and CDR2 is SQIVND (reference sequence). The CDR3 region is CASSIGGGLNYGYTF. DNA for the CDR3: TGTGCCAGTAGTATAGGAGGAGGGCTAAACTATGGCTACACCTTC.

This rearrangement joins TRBV3-1 (or the pseudogene TRBV3-2) to TRBJ2-3; a possible D gene is TRBD2 (6 bases). Germline CDR1 is LGHDT and CDR2 is YNNKEL (reference sequence). The CDR3 spans 14 residues. Trimming took 2 bases from V and 6 from J, leaving 12 bases between them. The CDR3 here is CASSQRLGVDTQYF. The CDR3 DNA reads TGTGCCAGCAGCCAACGACTAGGGGTCGATACGCAGTATTTT.

The rearrangement joins TRBV29-1 to TRBJ2-5, with 8 bases identical to TRBD1. Germline V gives CDR1 SQVTM, CDR2 ANQGSEA. Losses at the gene ends were 6 bases for V and 1 base for J; bases not matched to a gene: 1. The CDR3 is 12 residues long. The CDR3 sequence: CSVDRGQETQYF. The CDR3 DNA sequence: TGCAGCGTAGACAGGGGCCAAGAGACCCAGTACTTC.

This chain links TRBV7-2 with TRBJ2-5; D is unresolved. Trimming stripped 2 bases from V and 3 bases from J, with 10 bases between. CDR1 is SGHTA and CDR2 is FQGNSA in the germline V gene. The CDR3 runs to 14 residues. CDR3 protein: CASSLIVGEETQYF. In DNA form, the CDR3 reads TGTGCCAGCAGCTTAATCGTCGGAGAAGAGACCCAGTACTTC.

The gene calls are TRBV9 and TRBJ2-2, with TRBD2 as a possible D gene (7 bases). The V end was cut by 0 bases, the J end by 0 bases, with 9 bases between. Germline CDR1 is SGDLS and CDR2 is YYNGEE. This CDR3 is 16 amino acids long. The CDR3 DNA reads TGTGCCAGCAGCGTAGGGCGGGGGCCGAACACCGGGGAGCTGTTTTTT. Protein: CASSVGRGPNTGELFF.

The chain combines TRBV10-3 with TRBJ1-2; no reliable D call. The V gene lost 2 bases and the J gene lost 8 bases, with 9 bases spanning the gap. The V gene's germline CDR1 is ENHRY and CDR2 SYGVKD. This CDR3 is 12 amino acids long. CDR3 residues: CAISENGKGYTF. As DNA, the CDR3 is TGTGCCATCAGTGAGAACGGGAAGGGCTACACCTTC.

The chain employs TRBV6-2 or TRBV6-3 and TRBJ2-2; 7 bases map to TRBD1. The CDR3 spans 14 residues. The V segment lost 6 bases and the J segment 6 bases; nucleotides outside the gene matches: 7. The germline V gene has CDR1 MNHEY and CDR2 SVGEGT. CDR3 sequence: CASSNRGEAGELFF. The CDR3 DNA reads as TGTGCCAGCAGCAACAGGGGCGAGGCCGGGGAGCTGTTTTTT.

The V call is TRBV18, the J call TRBJ1-5, with D possibly being TRBD1 (5 bases). V was shortened by 0 bases and J by 5 bases, with 8 bases between the two germline ends. Germline V CDR1 and CDR2: KGHSH, LQKENI. This CDR3 spans 14 amino acids. The CDR3 DNA follows: TGTGCCAGCTCACCACCAGGGGTCGATCAGCCCCAGCATTTT. Translation gives CASSPPGVDQPQHF.

The rearrangement links TRBV18 to TRBJ2-5, with D possibly TRBD2 on 6 matching bases. The CDR3 covers 16 residues. V lost 0 bases, J lost 2 bases, and 13 bases lay in between. Germline CDR1 KGHSH, CDR2 LQKENI. The CDR3 coding sequence is TGTGCCAGCTCACCACCGTCAGGGACTCAGCAAGAGACCCAGTACTTC. Protein: CASSPPSGTQQETQYF.

This rearrangement joins TRBV28 to TRBJ1-5; 11 bases map to TRBD1. This CDR3 has 16 residues. Per germline, CDR1 MDHEN and CDR2 SYDVKM. With V trimmed by 6 bases and J by 8 bases, 12 bases remained unmatched. CDR3 region: CASSRGTGGWFEPQHF. As DNA, the CDR3 is TGTGCCAGCAGCAGAGGGACAGGGGGATGGTTTGAGCCCCAGCATTTT.

This clone was found a few times. This chain's CDR3 is CASSQESREGRAFF. DNA for the CDR3: TGTGCCAGCAGCCAAGAATCCAGGGAGGGAAGGGCTTTCTTT. The chain combines TRBV4-2 with TRBJ1-1; perhaps TRBD1 as D (5 bases). Germline CDR1 is LGHNA and CDR2 is YNFKEQ. V was pared by 0 bases and J by 11 bases, with 16 bases between. This CDR3 has 14 amino acids.

The chain combines TRBV11-3 with TRBJ1-1, with unresolved D. The V gene's germline CDR1 is SGHNT and CDR2 YENEEA. V dropped 3 bases and J dropped 2 bases, with 7 bases sitting between them. This CDR3 comprises 13 residues. The CDR3 DNA sequence: TGTGCCAGCAGCTTGACTCAAAACACTGAAGCTTTCTTT. Protein: CASSLTQNTEAFF.

CDR3 coding DNA: TGTGCCAGCAAATCCTCCAGGGGCGCAGACTATGGCTACACCTTC. It is translated as CASKSSRGADYGYTF. V usage is TRBV6-5 and J usage is TRBJ1-2, with D possibly matching TRBD1 (6 bases). V gave up 7 bases and J gave up 3 bases, with 18 bases separating them. The germline gives CDR1 MNHEY, CDR2 SVGAGI. The CDR3 is 15 amino acids.